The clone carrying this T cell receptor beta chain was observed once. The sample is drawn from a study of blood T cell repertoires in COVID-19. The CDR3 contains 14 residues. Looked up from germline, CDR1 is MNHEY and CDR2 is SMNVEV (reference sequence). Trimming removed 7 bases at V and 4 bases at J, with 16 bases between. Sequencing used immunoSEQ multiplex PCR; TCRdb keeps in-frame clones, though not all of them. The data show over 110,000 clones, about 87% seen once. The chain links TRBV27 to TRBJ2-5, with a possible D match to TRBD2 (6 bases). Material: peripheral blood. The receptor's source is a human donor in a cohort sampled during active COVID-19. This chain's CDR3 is CASKASRGRETQYF. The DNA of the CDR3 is TGTGCCAGCAAAGCATCGCGGGGTCGAGAGACCCAGTACTTC.